This TCR beta chain derives from a study of blood T cell repertoires in COVID-19. Study-wide background: Both acute and convalescent COVID-19 samples were obtained from the United States, Italy and Spain. T cells, B-cell-depleted T cells, or PBMCs provided the cDNA or gDNA that served as material.

As handled by the study authors: It was from reference gene primer amplification that nucleated cell counts were estimated. Profiled with immunoSEQ multiplex PCR; TCRdb holds only in-frame clones, not every one. Clone size and the V and J calls come from that table; the DNA yielded D and trimming. This sample has about 250,000 clones, with nearly 90% found just once. CDR1 is SGHAT, CDR2 FQNNGV, per germline. The CDR3 runs 17 residues. V gave up 5 bases and J gave up 0 bases, with 17 bases separating them. The sequence came from a man between 18 and 29 years old with active or convalescent COVID-19. J is TRBJ2-1 and V is TRBV11-2; tentatively, D is TRBD2 (7 bases). What was sequenced was peripheral blood. The CDR3 nucleotides are TGTGCCAGCAGCAAACAAGGGGGACTAAACTCCTACAATGAGCAGTTCTTC. Protein product: CASSKQGGLNSYNEQFF.